The source of this TCR beta chain is a study of shared clonotypes between healthy human individuals. Study results and limitations: Some clonotypes were shared by all four sorted-subset donors, while others were not shared. The non-shared ones had lower generation probabilities than the shared ones. Naive CD4 clonotypes overlapped across a handful of donors at about 5.3%.

Original data processing: There were no quality scores in the junction-only immunoSEQ sequences, so filtering differed. Assay: immunoSEQ multiplex PCR; the TCRdb copy retains only in-frame clones and omits some. V and J calls and clone size follow that table, whereas D and trimming were derived from the DNA. The sample contains approximately 940,000 clones, approximately 80% of which appear only once. The sample holds one count of this clone. What it recognizes is unknown. CDR3 size: 13 residues. Trimming pared 5 bases from V and 5 bases from J, leaving 10 bases between. CDR1 and CDR2 (germline): SGHVS, FNYEAQ.

The TCR was taken from a man younger than 30 in good health. What was sequenced was memory CD4+ T cells sorted from blood. The subset was: CD45RA-negative fraction. The chain carries TRBV7-6 and TRBJ1-5; a weak D match, TRBD1 (5 bases). The CDR3 DNA sequence: TGTGCCAGCAGCCCAACCAGGGATCAGCCCCAGCATTTT. Translation gives CASSPTRDQPQHF.